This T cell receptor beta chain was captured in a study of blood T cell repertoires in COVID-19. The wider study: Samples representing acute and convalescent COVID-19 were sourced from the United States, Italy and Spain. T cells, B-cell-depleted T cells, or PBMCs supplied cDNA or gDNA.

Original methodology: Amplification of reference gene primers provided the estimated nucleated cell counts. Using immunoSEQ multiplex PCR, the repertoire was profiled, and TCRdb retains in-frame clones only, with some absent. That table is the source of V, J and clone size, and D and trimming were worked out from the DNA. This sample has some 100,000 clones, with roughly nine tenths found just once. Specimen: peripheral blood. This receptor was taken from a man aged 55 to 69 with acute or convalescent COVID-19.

CDR3 protein: CASSPNSGYSEEKLFF. The DNA for the CDR3 is TGTGCCAGCAGCCCAAATTCGGGTTACTCAGAAGAAAAACTGTTTTTT. The chain is built from TRBV7-9 and TRBJ1-4; D gene unclear. The CDR3 runs 16 residues. V lost 5 bases and J 8 bases, leaving 21 bases between the germline ends. CDR1 is SEHNR and CDR2 is FQNEAQ in the germline V gene (reference sequence).